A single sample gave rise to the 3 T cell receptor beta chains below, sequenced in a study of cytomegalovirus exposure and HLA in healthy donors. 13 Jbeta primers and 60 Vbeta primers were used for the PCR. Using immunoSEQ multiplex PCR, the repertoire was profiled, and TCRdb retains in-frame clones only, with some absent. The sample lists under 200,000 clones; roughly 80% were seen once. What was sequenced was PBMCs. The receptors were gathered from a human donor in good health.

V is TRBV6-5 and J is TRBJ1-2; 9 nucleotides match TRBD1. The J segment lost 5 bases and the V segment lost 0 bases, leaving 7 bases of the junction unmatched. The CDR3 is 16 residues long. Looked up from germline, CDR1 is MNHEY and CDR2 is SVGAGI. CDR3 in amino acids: CASSYSARGTGYGYTF. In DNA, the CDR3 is TGTGCCAGCAGTTACTCGGCTCGGGGGACAGGGTATGGCTACACCTTC.

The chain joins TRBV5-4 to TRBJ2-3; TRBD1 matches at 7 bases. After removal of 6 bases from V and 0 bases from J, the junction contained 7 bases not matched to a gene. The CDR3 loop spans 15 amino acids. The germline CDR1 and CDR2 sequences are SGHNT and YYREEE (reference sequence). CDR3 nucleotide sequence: TGTGCCAGCAACAGAGGGGGCCTCAGCACAGATACGCAGTATTTT. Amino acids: CASNRGGLSTDTQYF.

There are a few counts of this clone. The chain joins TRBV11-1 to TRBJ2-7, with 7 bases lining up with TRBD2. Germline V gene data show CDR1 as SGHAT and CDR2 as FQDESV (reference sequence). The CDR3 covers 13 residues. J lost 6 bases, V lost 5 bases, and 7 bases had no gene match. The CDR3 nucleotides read TGTGCCAGCAGCAGCGGGACCGCGTCCGAGCAGTACTTC. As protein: CASSSGTASEQYF. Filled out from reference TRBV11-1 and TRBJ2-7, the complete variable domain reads EAEVAQSPRYKITEKSQAVAFWCDPISGHATLYWYRQILGQGPELLVQFQDESVVDDSQLPKDRFSAERLKGVDSTLKIQPAELGDSAMYLCASSSGTASEQYFGPGTRLTVT.